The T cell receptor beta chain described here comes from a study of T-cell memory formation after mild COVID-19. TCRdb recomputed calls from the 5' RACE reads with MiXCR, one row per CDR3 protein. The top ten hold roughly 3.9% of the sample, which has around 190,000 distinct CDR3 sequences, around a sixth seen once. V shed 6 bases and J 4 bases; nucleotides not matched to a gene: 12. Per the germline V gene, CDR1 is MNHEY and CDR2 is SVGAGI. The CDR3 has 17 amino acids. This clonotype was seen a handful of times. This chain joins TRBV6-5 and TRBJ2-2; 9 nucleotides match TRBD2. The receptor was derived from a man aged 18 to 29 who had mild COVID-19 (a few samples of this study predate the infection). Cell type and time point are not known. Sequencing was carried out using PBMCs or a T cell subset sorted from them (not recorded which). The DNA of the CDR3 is TGTGCCAGCAGCCGATCTTTAGCGGGGGTAATCACCGGGGAGCTGTTTTTT. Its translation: CASSRSLAGVITGELFF.